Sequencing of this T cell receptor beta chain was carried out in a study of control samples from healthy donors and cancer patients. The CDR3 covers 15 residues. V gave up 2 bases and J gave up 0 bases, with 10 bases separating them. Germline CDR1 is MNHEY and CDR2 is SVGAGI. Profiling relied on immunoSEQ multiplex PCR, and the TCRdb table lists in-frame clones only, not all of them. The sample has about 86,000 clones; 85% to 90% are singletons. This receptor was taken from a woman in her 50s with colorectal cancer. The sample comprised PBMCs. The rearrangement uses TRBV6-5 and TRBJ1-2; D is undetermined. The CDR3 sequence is CASSYADGANYGYTF. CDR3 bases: TGTGCCAGCAGTTACGCGGACGGCGCTAACTATGGCTACACCTTC.